This paragraph covers one T cell receptor beta chain sequence. The germline gives CDR1 MGHRA, CDR2 YSYEKL. The CDR3 totals 18 residues. Between the trimmed V and J ends, which lost 2 bases and 5 bases, there was a span of 24 bases. Sequenced by immunoSEQ multiplex PCR; TCRdb stores in-frame clones only, minus some. The sample lists around 110,000 clones, 82% occurring once. The data were taken from a study of blood T cell repertoires in COVID-19. The gene calls are TRBV4-1 and TRBJ2-5; possibly TRBD2 for D (6 bases). This TCR was recovered from a man in his 70s with active or convalescent COVID-19. Sequenced: peripheral blood. The CDR3: CASSQRAGTGDKGETQYF. The CDR3 region has the DNA TGCGCCAGCAGCCAAAGAGCCGGTACGGGGGATAAAGGGGAGACCCAGTACTTC.